This record looks at one T cell receptor (beta chain) sequence and its context. Its antigen is not identified. V was clipped by 0 bases and J by 11 bases, with 12 bases between them. The CDR3 length is 14 residues. The germline CDR1 and CDR2 sequences are SGDLS and YYNGEE. The record originates from a study of OX40 agonist ivuxolimab in advanced cancers. Across the whole study: Among those enrolled, mean age was about 58 years (range 23 to 79) and about 79% were male.

Study-wide points: At doses 0.1 to 3.0 mg/kg, CD4+ and CD8+ clones expanded. Relative to CD4+ cells, CD8+ T cells on average had more expanded clones.

This table comes from immunoSEQ multiplex PCR, and its TCRdb copy is limited to in-frame clones, with some not included. The table has approximately 8,800 clones, 75% to 85% seen once; the top ten hold under 20%. V usage is TRBV9 and J usage is TRBJ1-6; D is unresolved. Sequencing was performed on CD4+ or CD8+ T cells sorted from blood, taken in a trial of the OX40 agonist ivuxolimab. The source is an adult with an advanced solid tumor such as melanoma, head and neck, liver or kidney cancer. Here the CDR3 DNA reads TGTGCCAGCAGCGTAGTAGGTTCAGCTGCACCCCTCCACTTT. This codes for CASSVVGSAAPLHF.